This T cell receptor beta chain was recorded in a study of vaccination and CD4 T cells after COVID-19. Cultured CD4+ T cell DNA was sequenced using the Oncomine TCR Beta short-read assay. TCRdb fed the PCR reads into MiXCR, producing one record per CDR3 protein. Among around 8,400 distinct CDR3 sequences listed, roughly 57% were seen once. V lost 8 bases to trimming and J lost 7 bases, with 20 bases between them. The CDR3 loop spans 14 amino acids. Looked up from germline, CDR1 is MNHNS and CDR2 is SASEGT. In the case of this clonotype: The target antigen is unknown.

Sample treatment: roughly 10-day PBMC culture with coronavirus spike peptide pools or control peptides (ViraFEST assay). The chain combines TRBV6-1 with TRBJ1-2; TRBD1 might be the D (5 bases). This TCR came from a human donor who had recovered from COVID-19. Sequenced input: CD4+ T cells from blood, cultured in vitro. The CDR3 region is CASHQGREYRGYTF. The CDR3 DNA reads as TGTGCCAGCCATCAGGGCAGGGAATATCGTGGCTACACCTTC.